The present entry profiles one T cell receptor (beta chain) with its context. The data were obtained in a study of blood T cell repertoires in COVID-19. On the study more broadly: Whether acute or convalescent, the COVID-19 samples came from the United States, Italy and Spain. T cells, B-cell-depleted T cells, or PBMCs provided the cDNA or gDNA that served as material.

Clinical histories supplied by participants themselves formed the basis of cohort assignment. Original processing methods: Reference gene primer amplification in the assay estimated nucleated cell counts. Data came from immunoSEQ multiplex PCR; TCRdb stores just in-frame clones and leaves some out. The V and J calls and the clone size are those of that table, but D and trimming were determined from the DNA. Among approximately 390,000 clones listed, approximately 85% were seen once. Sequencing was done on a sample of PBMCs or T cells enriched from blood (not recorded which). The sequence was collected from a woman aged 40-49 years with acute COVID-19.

The chain's CDR3 is CAWSVGDYTEAFF. As DNA, the CDR3 is TGTGCCTGGAGTGTCGGAGATTACACTGAAGCTTTCTTT. V gene TRBV30 combines with J gene TRBJ1-1; D gene unclear. The V gene lost 0 bases and the J gene lost 3 bases, with 8 bases spanning the gap. The CDR3 extends over 13 amino acids. Per germline, CDR1 GTSNPN and CDR2 SVGIG (reference sequence).